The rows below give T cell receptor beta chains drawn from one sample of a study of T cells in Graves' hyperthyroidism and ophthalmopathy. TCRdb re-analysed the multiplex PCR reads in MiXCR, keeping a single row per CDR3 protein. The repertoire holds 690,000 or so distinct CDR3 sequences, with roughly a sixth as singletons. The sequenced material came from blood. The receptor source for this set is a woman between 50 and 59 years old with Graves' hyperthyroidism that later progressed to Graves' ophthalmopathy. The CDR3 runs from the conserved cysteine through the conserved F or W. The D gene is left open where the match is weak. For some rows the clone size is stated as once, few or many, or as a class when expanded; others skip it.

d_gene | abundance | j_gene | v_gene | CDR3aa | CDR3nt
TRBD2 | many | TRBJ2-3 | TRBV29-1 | CSTGLAGSTDTQYF | TGCAGCACGGGACTAGCGGGGTCCACAGATACGCAGTATTTT
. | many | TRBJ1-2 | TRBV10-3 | CAISGGSYGYTF | TGTGCCATCAGTGGAGGCAGCTATGGCTACACCTTC
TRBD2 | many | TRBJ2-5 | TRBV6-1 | CASRVPGLEETQYF | TGTGCCAGCAGAGTACCGGGACTAGAAGAGACCCAGTACTTC
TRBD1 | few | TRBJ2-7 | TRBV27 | CASSPLTGQGALEQYF | TGTGCCAGCAGTCCTCTCACGGGACAGGGGGCTCTCGAGCAGTACTTC
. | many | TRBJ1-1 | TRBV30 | CAWSAGGRLLDTEAFF | TGTGCCTGGAGTGCGGGGGGGCGCCTCTTGGACACTGAAGCTTTCTTT
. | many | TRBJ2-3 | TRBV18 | CASSPRLVSTDTQYF | TGTGCCAGCTCACCAAGACTAGTTAGCACAGATACGCAGTATTTT
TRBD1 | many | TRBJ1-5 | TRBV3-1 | CASSQEYPTGEQPQHF | TGTGCCAGCAGCCAAGAATATCCGACAGGGGAGCAGCCCCAGCATTTT
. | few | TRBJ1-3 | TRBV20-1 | CSAGDPGSGNTIYF | TGCAGTGCTGGGGACCCCGGGTCTGGAAACACCATATATTTT
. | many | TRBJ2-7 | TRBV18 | CASSPGAESSYEQYF | TGTGCCAGCTCACCCGGGGCCGAGAGCTCCTACGAGCAGTACTTC
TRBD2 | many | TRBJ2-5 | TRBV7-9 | CASTLPSGGTYQETQYF | TGTGCCAGCACCCTACCAAGCGGGGGGACCTACCAAGAGACCCAGTACTTC
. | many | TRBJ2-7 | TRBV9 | CASSSTGNNEQYF | TGTGCCAGCAGCTCTACGGGGAACAACGAGCAGTACTTC
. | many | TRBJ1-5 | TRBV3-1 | CASSQVPSDQPQHF | TGTGCCAGCAGCCAAGTTCCCTCGGATCAGCCCCAGCATTTT
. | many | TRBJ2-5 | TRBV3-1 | CASSQAPDSPQTQYF | TGTGCCAGCAGCCAAGCTCCCGACTCTCCCCAGACCCAGTACTTC
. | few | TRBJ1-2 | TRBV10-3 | CAISGGGPSNNYTF | TGTGCCATCAGTGGAGGGGGGCCGAGCAATAACTACACCTTC
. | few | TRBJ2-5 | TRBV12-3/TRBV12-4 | CASSSAVGETQYF | TGTGCCAGCAGTTCCGCGGTGGGAGAGACCCAGTACTTC
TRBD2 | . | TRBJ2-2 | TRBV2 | CASSETPGLAGGQAGELFF | TGTGCCAGCAGTGAAACCCCGGGACTAGCGGGGGGGCAGGCCGGGGAGCTGTTTTTT
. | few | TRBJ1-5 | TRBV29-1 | CSVQMGPNQPQHF | TGCAGCGTTCAAATGGGACCCAATCAGCCCCAGCATTTT
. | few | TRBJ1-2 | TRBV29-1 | CSVDPQGRKYYGYTF | TGCAGCGTTGACCCTCAGGGGAGAAAATACTATGGCTACACCTTC
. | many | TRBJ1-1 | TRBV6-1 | CASRIGPNTEAFF | TGTGCCAGCAGAATAGGCCCAAACACTGAAGCTTTCTTT
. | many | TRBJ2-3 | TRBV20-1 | CSAREDRSYTDTQYF | TGCAGTGCTAGAGAAGACAGGAGCTACACAGATACGCAGTATTTT
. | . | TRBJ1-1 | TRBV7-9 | CASSPLPEAFF | TGTGCCAGCAGCCCCCTCCCTGAAGCTTTCTTT
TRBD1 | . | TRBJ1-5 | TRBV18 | CASSPLGQGQPQHF | TGTGCCAGCTCACCACTTGGACAGGGTCAGCCCCAGCATTTT
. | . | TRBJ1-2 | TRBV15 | CATSDLRQSGKAYGYTF | TGTGCCACCAGCGATCTCCGACAGTCAGGCAAGGCGTATGGCTACACCTTC
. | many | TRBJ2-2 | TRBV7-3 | CASSPAGTGELFF | TGTGCCAGCAGCCCTGCAGGGACCGGGGAGCTGTTTTTT
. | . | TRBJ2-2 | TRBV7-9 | CASSLAHNTGELFF | TGTGCCAGCAGCTTAGCCCACAACACCGGGGAGCTGTTTTTT
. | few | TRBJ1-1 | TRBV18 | CASSPESTLMNTEAFF | TGTGCCAGCTCACCGGAATCGACACTTATGAACACTGAAGCTTTCTTT
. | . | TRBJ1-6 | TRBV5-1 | CASSLVSGEANSPLHF | TGCGCCAGCAGCTTGGTATCGGGGGAGGCGAATTCACCCCTCCACTTT
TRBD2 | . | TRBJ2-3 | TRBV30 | CAWSVVAGGTDTQYF | TGTGCCTGGAGTGTGGTAGCGGGGGGCACAGATACGCAGTATTTT
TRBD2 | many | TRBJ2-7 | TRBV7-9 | CASSSWTGGSYEQYF | TGTGCCAGCAGCTCATGGACGGGGGGCTCCTACGAGCAGTACTTC
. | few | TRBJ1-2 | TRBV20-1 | CSASHSPGYGYTF | TGCAGTGCTAGCCACTCCCCGGGTTATGGCTACACCTTC
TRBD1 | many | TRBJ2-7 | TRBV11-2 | CASSLEGQDYEQYF | TGTGCCAGCAGCTTAGAGGGACAGGACTACGAGCAGTACTTC
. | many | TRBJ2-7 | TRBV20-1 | CSASSADEQYF | TGCAGTGCTAGTTCAGCGGACGAGCAGTACTTC
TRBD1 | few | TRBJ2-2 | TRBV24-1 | CATSDPTGTNTGELFF | TGTGCCACCAGTGACCCGACAGGGACGAACACCGGGGAGCTGTTTTTT